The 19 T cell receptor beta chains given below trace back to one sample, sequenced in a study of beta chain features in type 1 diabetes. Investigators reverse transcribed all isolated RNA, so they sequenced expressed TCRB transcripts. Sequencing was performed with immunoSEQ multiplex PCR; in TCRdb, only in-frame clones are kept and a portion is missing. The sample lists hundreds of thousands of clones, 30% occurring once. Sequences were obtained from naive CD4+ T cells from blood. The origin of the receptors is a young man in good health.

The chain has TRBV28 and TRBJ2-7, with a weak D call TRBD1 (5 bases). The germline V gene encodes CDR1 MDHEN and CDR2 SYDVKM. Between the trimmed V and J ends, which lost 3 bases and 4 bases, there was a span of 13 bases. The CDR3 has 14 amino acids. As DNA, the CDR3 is TGTGCCAGCAGTTTGGCAGGGCTAGGGTACGAGCAGTACTTC. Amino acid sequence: CASSLAGLGYEQYF.

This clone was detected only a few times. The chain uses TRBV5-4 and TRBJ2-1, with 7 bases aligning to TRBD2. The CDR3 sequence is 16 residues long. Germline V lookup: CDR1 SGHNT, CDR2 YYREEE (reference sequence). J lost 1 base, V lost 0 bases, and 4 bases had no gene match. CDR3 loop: CASSLVSSGSYNEQFF. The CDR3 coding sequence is TGTGCCAGCAGCTTGGTTTCTAGCGGTTCCTACAATGAGCAGTTCTTC.

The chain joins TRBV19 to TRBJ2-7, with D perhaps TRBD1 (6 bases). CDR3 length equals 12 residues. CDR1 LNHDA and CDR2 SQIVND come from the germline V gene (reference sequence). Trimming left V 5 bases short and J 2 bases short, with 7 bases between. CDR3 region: CASSQGTYEQYF. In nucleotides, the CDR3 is TGTGCCAGTAGTCAGGGGACCTACGAGCAGTACTTC.

This CDR3 is CASSDWGGQPQHF. DNA for the CDR3: TGTGCCAGCAGTGATTGGGGAGGTCAGCCCCAGCATTTT. The rearrangement joins TRBV25-1 to TRBJ1-5; D is unclear. The CDR3 spans 13 residues. V was shortened by 3 bases and J by 6 bases, with 9 bases between the two germline ends. CDR1 and CDR2 from the germline V gene are MGHDK and SYGVNS.

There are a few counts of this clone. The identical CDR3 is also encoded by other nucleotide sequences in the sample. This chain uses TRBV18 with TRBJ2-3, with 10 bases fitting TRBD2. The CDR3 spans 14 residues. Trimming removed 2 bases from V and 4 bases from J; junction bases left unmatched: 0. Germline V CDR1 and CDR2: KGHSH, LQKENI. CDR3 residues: CASSPGLAADTQYF. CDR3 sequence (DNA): TGTGCCAGCTCACCAGGACTAGCGGCAGATACGCAGTATTTT.

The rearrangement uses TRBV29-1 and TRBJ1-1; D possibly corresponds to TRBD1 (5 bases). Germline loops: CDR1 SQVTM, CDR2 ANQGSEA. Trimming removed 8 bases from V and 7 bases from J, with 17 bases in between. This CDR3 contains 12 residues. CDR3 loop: CSIPWDAGEAFF. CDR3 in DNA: TGCAGCATCCCGTGGGACGCCGGTGAAGCTTTCTTT.

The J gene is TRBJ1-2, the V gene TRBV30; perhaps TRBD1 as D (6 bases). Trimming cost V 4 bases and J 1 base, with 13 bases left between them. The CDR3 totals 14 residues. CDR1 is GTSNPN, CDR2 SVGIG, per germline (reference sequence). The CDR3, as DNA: TGTGCCTGGACGCACGGACAGCTTAACTATGGCTACACCTTC. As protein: CAWTHGQLNYGYTF.

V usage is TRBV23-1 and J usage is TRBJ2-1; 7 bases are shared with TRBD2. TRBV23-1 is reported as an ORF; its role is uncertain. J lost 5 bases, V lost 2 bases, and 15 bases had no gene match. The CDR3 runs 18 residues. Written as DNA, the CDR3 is TGCGCCAGCAGTCAAGCTCTAGCCACGGGAGGCCCTCACAATGAGCAGTTCTTC. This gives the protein CASSQALATGGPHNEQFF.

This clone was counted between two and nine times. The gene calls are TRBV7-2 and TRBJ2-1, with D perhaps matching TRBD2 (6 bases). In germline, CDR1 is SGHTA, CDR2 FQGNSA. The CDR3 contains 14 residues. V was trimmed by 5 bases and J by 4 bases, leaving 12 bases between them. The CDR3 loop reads CASSAGTAYNEQFF. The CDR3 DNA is TGTGCCAGCAGCGCAGGGACTGCATACAATGAGCAGTTCTTC. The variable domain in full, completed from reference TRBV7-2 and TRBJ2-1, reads GAGVSQSPSNKVTEKGKDVELRCDPISGHTALYWYRQSLGQGLEFLIYFQGNSAPDKSGLPSDRFSAERTGGSVSTLTIQRTQQEDSAVYLCASSAGTAYNEQFFGPGTRLTVL.

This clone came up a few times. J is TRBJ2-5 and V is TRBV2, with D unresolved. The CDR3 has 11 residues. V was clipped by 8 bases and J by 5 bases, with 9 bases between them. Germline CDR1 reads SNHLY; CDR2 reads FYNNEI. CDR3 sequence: CASENRETQYF. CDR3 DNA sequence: TGTGCCAGCGAGAATAGGGAGACCCAGTACTTC. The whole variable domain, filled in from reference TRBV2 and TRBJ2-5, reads EPEVTQTPSHQVTQMGQEVILRCVPISNHLYFYWYRQILGQKVEFLVSFYNNEISEKSEIFDDQFSVERPDGSNFTLKIRSTKLEDSAMYFCASENRETQYFGPGTRLLVL.

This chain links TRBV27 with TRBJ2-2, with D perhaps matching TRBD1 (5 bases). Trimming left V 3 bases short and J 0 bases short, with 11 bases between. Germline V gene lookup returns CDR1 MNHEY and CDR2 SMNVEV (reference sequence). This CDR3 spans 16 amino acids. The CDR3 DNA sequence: TGTGCCAGCAGTTTCAGGGTTACCGCGAACACCGGGGAGCTGTTTTTT. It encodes CASSFRVTANTGELFF.

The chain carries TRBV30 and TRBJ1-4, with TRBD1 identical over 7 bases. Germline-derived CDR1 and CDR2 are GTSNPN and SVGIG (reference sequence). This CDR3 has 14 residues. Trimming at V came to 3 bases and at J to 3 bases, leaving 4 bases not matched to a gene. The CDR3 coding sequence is TGTGCCTGGAGGCGGGGGACAGCTAATGAAAAACTGTTTTTT. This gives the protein CAWRRGTANEKLFF.

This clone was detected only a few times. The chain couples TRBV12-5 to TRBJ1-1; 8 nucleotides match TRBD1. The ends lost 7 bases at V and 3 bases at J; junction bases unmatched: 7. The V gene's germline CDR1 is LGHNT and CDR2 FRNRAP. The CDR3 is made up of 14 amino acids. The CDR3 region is CASAEQGDYTEAFF. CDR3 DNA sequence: TGTGCTAGTGCCGAACAGGGGGACTACACTGAAGCTTTCTTT.

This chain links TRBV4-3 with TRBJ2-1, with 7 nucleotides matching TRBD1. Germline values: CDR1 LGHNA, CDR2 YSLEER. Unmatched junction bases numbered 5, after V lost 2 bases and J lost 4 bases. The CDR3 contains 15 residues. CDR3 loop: CASSQQNRGYNEQFF. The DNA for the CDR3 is TGCGCCAGCAGCCAACAGAACAGGGGATACAATGAGCAGTTCTTC.

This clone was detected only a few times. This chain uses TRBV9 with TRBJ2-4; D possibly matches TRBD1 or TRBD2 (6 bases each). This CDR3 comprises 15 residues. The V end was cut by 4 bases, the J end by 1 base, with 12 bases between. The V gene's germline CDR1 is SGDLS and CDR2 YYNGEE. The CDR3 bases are TGTGCCAGCAGCCTGGAGGGGGATGCCAAAAACATTCAGTACTTC. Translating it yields CASSLEGDAKNIQYF. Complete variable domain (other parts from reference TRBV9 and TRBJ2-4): DSGVTQTPKHLITATGQRVTLRCSPRSGDLSVYWYQQSLDQGLQFLIQYYNGEERAKGNILERFSAQQFPDLHSELNLSSLELGDSALYFCASSLEGDAKNIQYFGAGTRLSVL.

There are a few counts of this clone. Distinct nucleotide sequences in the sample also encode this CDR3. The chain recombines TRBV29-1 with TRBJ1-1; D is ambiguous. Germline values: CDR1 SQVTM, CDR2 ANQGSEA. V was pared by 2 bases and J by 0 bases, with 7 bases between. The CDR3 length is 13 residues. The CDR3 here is CSVETGLNTEAFF. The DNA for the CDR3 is TGCAGCGTTGAAACGGGTTTGAACACTGAAGCTTTCTTT.

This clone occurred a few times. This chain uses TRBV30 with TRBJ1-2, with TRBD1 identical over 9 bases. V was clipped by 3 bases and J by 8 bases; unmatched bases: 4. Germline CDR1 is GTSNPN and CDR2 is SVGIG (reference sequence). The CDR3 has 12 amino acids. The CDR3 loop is CAWRGDRAGYTF. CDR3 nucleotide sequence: TGTGCCTGGAGAGGGGACAGGGCCGGCTACACCTTC.

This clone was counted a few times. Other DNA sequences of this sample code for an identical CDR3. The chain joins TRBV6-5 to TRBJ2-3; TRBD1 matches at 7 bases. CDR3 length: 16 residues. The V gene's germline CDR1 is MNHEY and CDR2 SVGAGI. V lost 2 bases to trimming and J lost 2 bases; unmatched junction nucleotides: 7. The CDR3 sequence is CASSYRTGASTDTQYF. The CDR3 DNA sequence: TGTGCCAGCAGTTACCGAACAGGGGCCTCCACAGATACGCAGTATTTT.

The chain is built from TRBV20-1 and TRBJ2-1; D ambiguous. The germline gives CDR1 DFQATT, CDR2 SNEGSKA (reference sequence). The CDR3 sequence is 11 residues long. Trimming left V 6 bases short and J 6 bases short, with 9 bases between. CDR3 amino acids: CSANEVNEQFF. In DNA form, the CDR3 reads TGCAGTGCCAATGAAGTCAATGAGCAGTTCTTC.